Below, one TCR beta chain is given with its context. As yet, its antigen is unknown. The CDR3 runs 14 residues. Germline CDR1 and CDR2: MDHEN and SYDVKM. With 2 bases removed from V and 1 base from J, the gap between germline ends came to 7 bases. Generated by immunoSEQ multiplex PCR, the TCRdb table keeps only in-frame clones and is missing some. Seen here are some 14,000 clones, around 67% observed once, and the top ten hold roughly 5.9%. This sample was included in a study of cytotoxic CD8 clonotypes in ibrutinib-treated CLL. TCR beta library input comprised about 2 micrograms of genomic DNA from cryopreserved PBMCs. Overall study findings and caveats: Public clonotypes were uncommon and contracted or stayed stable on treatment.

This clonotype was obtained from a human donor with chronic lymphocytic leukemia. The material was PBMCs, obtained before ibrutinib treatment. The chain combines TRBV28 with TRBJ2-3; D unresolved. CDR3 nucleotide sequence: TGTGCCAGCAGTTTAGTCGCTGGCACAGATACGCAGTATTTT. Protein: CASSLVAGTDTQYF.